Following are 25 T cell receptor beta chains from one sample sequenced in a study of T cell responses to AZD1222 COVID-19 vaccine. TCRdb's table, derived via immunoSEQ multiplex PCR, lists solely in-frame clones and lacks some. The table records fewer than 100,000 clones, around 85% of them present only once. Source: peripheral blood, taken 28 days after the second AZD1222 dose. The receptors derive from an adult who received the AZD1222 COVID-19 vaccine.

The rearrangement joins TRBV19 to TRBJ1-2, with TRBD1 as a possible D gene (5 bases). Looked up from germline, CDR1 is LNHDA and CDR2 is SQIVND (reference sequence). The length of the CDR3 is 14 residues. V was trimmed by 3 bases and J by 6 bases, leaving 14 bases between them. This CDR3 reads CASSIWQGLNGYTF. Here the CDR3 DNA reads TGTGCCAGTAGTATCTGGCAGGGTTTAAATGGCTACACCTTC.

V and J are TRBV5-5 and TRBJ2-2; D uncertain. Looked up from germline, CDR1 is SGHKS and CDR2 is YYEKEE (reference sequence). Trimming stripped 0 bases from V and 7 bases from J, with 13 bases between. The CDR3 length is 15 residues. CDR3 in DNA: TGTGCCAGCAGCTTGGTCGGCAGAGGAGTCGGGGAGCTGTTTTTT. Amino acid sequence: CASSLVGRGVGELFF.

CDR3 amino acids: CASSPPWWGDRYETGEQFF. In DNA, the CDR3 is TGTGCCAGCTCACCACCTTGGTGGGGGGACAGATACGAGACTGGGGAGCAGTTCTTC. The chain combines TRBV18 with TRBJ2-1; D may be TRBD1 (7 bases). Germline V gene data show CDR1 as KGHSH and CDR2 as LQKENI. The length of the CDR3 is 19 residues. Trimming removed 0 bases from V and 10 bases from J, with 28 bases in between.

The table lists this clone with a few counts. The chain couples TRBV19 to TRBJ1-2; D is unclear. The CDR3 consists of 14 residues. The germline V and J ends were trimmed by 7 bases and 8 bases, with 20 bases remaining between them. Germline CDR1 reads LNHDA; CDR2 reads SQIVND (reference sequence). Here the CDR3 reads CASTYTSSLEGYTF. Written as DNA, the CDR3 is TGTGCCAGTACCTATACTTCGAGCTTAGAAGGCTACACCTTC.

The rearrangement joins TRBV19 to TRBJ2-7; 8 bases agree with TRBD2. Germline V gene data show CDR1 as LNHDA and CDR2 as SQIVND (reference sequence). The CDR3 is 14 residues long. V shed 5 bases, J shed 3 bases, and the junction held 6 bases outside the gene matches. CDR3 DNA: TGTGCCAGTAGTCCTTCGGGAGGGGGCTACGAGCAGTACTTC. It codes for CASSPSGGGYEQYF.

This clone was seen only a few times. This chain joins TRBV5-3 and TRBJ2-2, with D unclear. TRBV5-3 is annotated as an ORF whose role is uncertain. This CDR3 is 14 amino acids long. Deletions cut 0 bases from V and 2 bases from J, with 5 bases between. Here the CDR3 reads CARSLELNTGELFF. In nucleotides, the CDR3 is TGTGCCAGAAGCTTGGAACTTAACACCGGGGAGCTGTTTTTT.

The V call is TRBV5-1, the J call TRBJ1-1; TRBD1 is a possible D gene (5 bases). Germline V gene lookup returns CDR1 SGHRS and CDR2 YFSETQ. Trimming took off 0 bases at V and 7 bases at J, with 13 bases between the two ends. The CDR3 consists of 14 residues. The CDR3, as DNA: TGCGCCAGCAGCTTGGGGGACGGCGAGGGTGAAGCTTTCTTT. It encodes CASSLGDGEGEAFF.

Only one count was recorded for this clone. V is TRBV7-2 and J is TRBJ2-7, with 7 bases fitting TRBD2. The CDR3 is 15 amino acids. The germline V gene encodes CDR1 SGHTA and CDR2 FQGNSA. The ends lost 2 bases at V and 1 base at J; junction bases unmatched: 5. The CDR3 coding sequence is TGTGCCAGCAGCTTATCCGGGACTATGTCCTACGAGCAGTACTTC. Translation: CASSLSGTMSYEQYF.

This chain connects TRBV7-3 to TRBJ2-1, with 9 nucleotides matching TRBD1. Germline V gene lookup returns CDR1 SGHTA and CDR2 FQGTGA. This CDR3 comprises 14 residues. The V segment lost 6 bases and the J segment 4 bases; nucleotides outside the gene matches: 4. The CDR3 DNA sequence: TGTGCCAGCAGTTACAGGGGGCGGTACAATGAGCAGTTCTTC. Protein sequence: CASSYRGRYNEQFF.

The V call is TRBV18, the J call TRBJ2-2; D not certain. The V end was cut by 3 bases, the J end by 0 bases, with 8 bases between. Germline V gene data show CDR1 as KGHSH and CDR2 as LQKENI. The CDR3 runs 15 residues. Here the CDR3 reads CASSPFLANTGELFF. The CDR3 DNA reads as TGTGCCAGCTCACCCTTTTTGGCGAACACCGGGGAGCTGTTTTTT.

The chain joins TRBV9 to TRBJ1-2, with D maybe TRBD1 (5 bases). This CDR3 has 15 amino acids. In germline, CDR1 is SGDLS, CDR2 YYNGEE. V dropped 1 base and J dropped 4 bases, with 14 bases sitting between them. For the CDR3, the DNA is TGTGCCAGCAGCGTATACGGGGCGGGCCCCTATGGCTACACCTTC. It is translated as CASSVYGAGPYGYTF.

The rearrangement joins TRBV6-2 or TRBV6-3 to TRBJ2-2; no firm D call. CDR1 and CDR2 from the germline V gene are MNHEY and SVGEGT. V was pared by 0 bases and J by 7 bases, with 12 bases between. CDR3 length: 15 residues. As DNA, the CDR3 is TGTGCCAGCAGTTACTCTTTCTCAGGAAGCGGGGAGCTGTTTTTT. Protein sequence: CASSYSFSGSGELFF.

V gene TRBV11-1 combines with J gene TRBJ2-7; D remains unclear. V was trimmed by 5 bases and J by 0 bases, leaving 11 bases between them. The CDR3 spans 14 residues. Germline V lookup: CDR1 SGHAT, CDR2 FQDESV (reference sequence). CDR3 residues: CASSPFRSSYEQYF. CDR3 sequence (DNA): TGTGCCAGCAGCCCCTTCAGGAGCTCCTACGAGCAGTACTTC. The whole variable domain, remainder taken from reference TRBV11-1 and TRBJ2-7, is EAEVAQSPRYKITEKSQAVAFWCDPISGHATLYWYRQILGQGPELLVQFQDESVVDDSQLPKDRFSAERLKGVDSTLKIQPAELGDSAMYLCASSPFRSSYEQYFGPGTRLTVT.

The chain joins TRBV6-5 to TRBJ1-2; 7 bases agree with TRBD1. Germline loops: CDR1 MNHEY, CDR2 SVGAGI. J lost 5 bases, V lost 10 bases, and 7 bases had no gene match. CDR3 length: 12 residues. The CDR3: CATRTGDYGYTF. CDR3 in DNA: TGTGCCACCCGAACAGGGGATTATGGCTACACCTTC.

The chain combines TRBV6-6 with TRBJ1-5, with a possible D match to TRBD1 (6 bases). The CDR3 has 18 residues. Trimming cost V 5 bases and J 0 bases, with 20 bases left between them. Germline V gene data show CDR1 as MNHNY and CDR2 as SVGAGI (reference sequence). CDR3 protein: CASSPQGSLTYSNQPQHF. Here the CDR3 DNA reads TGTGCCAGCAGTCCTCAGGGGTCCTTAACATATAGCAATCAGCCCCAGCATTTT.

This clone was observed a single time. J is TRBJ1-5 and V is TRBV28; D unclear. Germline values: CDR1 MDHEN, CDR2 SYDVKM. This CDR3 has 15 residues. Trimming stripped 5 bases from V and 0 bases from J, with 11 bases between. The chain's CDR3 is CASSLGYNSNQPQHF. CDR3 coding DNA: TGTGCCAGCAGTCTAGGCTACAATAGCAATCAGCCCCAGCATTTT.

The rearrangement uses TRBV6-5 and TRBJ2-7, with 9 bases fitting TRBD1. The length of the CDR3 is 14 residues. J lost 6 bases, V lost 8 bases, and 11 bases had no gene match. The germline V gene encodes CDR1 MNHEY and CDR2 SVGAGI. The CDR3 nucleotides read TGTGCCAGCGGTCTAGACAGGGGGTCTATCGAGCAGTACTTC. As protein: CASGLDRGSIEQYF.

The chain links TRBV28 to TRBJ1-3; D not certain. Trimming removed 3 bases from V and 4 bases from J, with 13 bases in between. Germline V gene lookup returns CDR1 MDHEN and CDR2 SYDVKM. The CDR3 is 15 amino acids. CDR3 DNA: TGTGCCAGCAGTTTTGGCCAGGCGTGGGGAAACACCATATATTTT. It is translated as CASSFGQAWGNTIYF.

CDR3 nucleotide sequence: TGTGCCAGCAGCTTGGGAGGCAGCTATGGCTACACCTTC. The encoded protein is CASSLGGSYGYTF. This chain connects TRBV5-6 to TRBJ1-2, with D hard to call. CDR1 and CDR2 (germline): SGHDT, YYEEEE. Trimming cost V 0 bases and J 4 bases, with 7 bases left between them. The CDR3 is 13 residues long.

This clone has more than one count but fewer than ten. The V gene is TRBV5-8, the J gene TRBJ1-1, with D perhaps TRBD1 (6 bases). The CDR3 sequence is 17 residues long. Trimming removed 2 bases from V and 3 bases from J, with 20 bases in between. The germline gives CDR1 SGHTS, CDR2 YDEGEE. The CDR3 DNA follows: TGTGCCAGCAGCTTCGCAGCTCGAGGACAGCAAGACACTGAAGCTTTCTTT. Protein product: CASSFAARGQQDTEAFF.

The V gene is TRBV9, the J gene TRBJ2-1; TRBD2 aligns across 10 bases. Unmatched junction bases numbered 1, after V lost 3 bases and J lost 7 bases. The CDR3 has 13 residues. CDR1 and CDR2 from the germline V gene are SGDLS and YYNGEE. CDR3 in amino acids: CASSDSGGNEQFF. The DNA of the CDR3 is TGTGCCAGCAGCGATAGCGGGGGGAATGAGCAGTTCTTC.

This chain joins TRBV7-9 and TRBJ1-3; D not resolved. V gave up 7 bases and J gave up 0 bases, with 10 bases separating them. Germline loops: CDR1 SEHNR, CDR2 FQNEAQ (reference sequence). The length of the CDR3 is 14 residues. In DNA, the CDR3 is TGTGCCAGCACCTACCGGGACTCTGGAAACACCATATATTTT. Translating it yields CASTYRDSGNTIYF.

J is TRBJ1-5 and V is TRBV6-2 or TRBV6-3; D is uncertain. Germline CDR1 MNHEY, CDR2 SVGEGT. The CDR3 is made up of 18 amino acids. V lost 6 bases and J 0 bases, leaving 21 bases between the germline ends. CDR3 in DNA: TGTGCCAGCAGCCCCGAGTCCCACAGTGGGTATAGCAATCAGCCCCAGCATTTT. This translates into CASSPESHSGYSNQPQHF.

The gene calls are TRBV7-9 and TRBJ1-2; 8 bases fit TRBD1. The CDR3 contains 15 residues. The V gene end was trimmed by 1 base and the J gene end by 8 bases; junction bases not matched to a gene: 9. Per the germline V gene, CDR1 is SEHNR and CDR2 is FQNEAQ (reference sequence). The CDR3 sequence: CASSLGTGFNPGYTF. As DNA, the CDR3 is TGTGCCAGCAGCTTAGGGACAGGGTTTAATCCGGGCTACACCTTC.

This clone occurred a few times. The rearrangement joins TRBV7-9 to TRBJ1-5; no clear D. V lost 2 bases, J lost 3 bases, and 8 bases lay in between. CDR1 SEHNR and CDR2 FQNEAQ come from the germline V gene (reference sequence). The CDR3 has 14 residues. The CDR3 bases are TGTGCCAGCAGCTTACTTGGTCTCAATCAGCCCCAGCATTTT. It encodes CASSLLGLNQPQHF.